Detailed here is one TCR beta chain. This CDR3 spans 17 amino acids. Germline V CDR1 and CDR2: SGDLS, YYNGEE. Trimming took off 0 bases at V and 1 base at J, with 16 bases between the two ends. The entry originates in a study of shared clonotypes between healthy human individuals. In the naive CD8 group, cells lacked CD45RO and were positively selected for CCR7, so terminally differentiated effector memory CD45RA+ cells were left out. Profiled with immunoSEQ multiplex PCR; TCRdb holds only in-frame clones, not every one. This table holds hundreds of thousands of clones, over 90% found once. The receptor comes from a man aged 30-40 years in good health. V and J are TRBV9 and TRBJ1-1; D is unclear. Sequenced input: naive CD8+ T cells sorted from blood. The CDR3 here is CASSVGWRPDTNTEAFF. As DNA, the CDR3 is TGTGCCAGCAGCGTAGGGTGGCGGCCAGATACGAACACTGAAGCTTTCTTT.